This T cell receptor beta chain was identified in a study of shared clonotypes between healthy human individuals. Trimming removed 1 base at V and 2 bases at J, with 9 bases between. Germline assignment: CDR1 SEHNR and CDR2 FQNEAQ (reference sequence). The CDR3 consists of 14 residues. Repertoires were generated with immunoSEQ multiplex PCR, while TCRdb's copy carries only in-frame clones and drops some. The sample holds fewer than 850,000 clones, 90% seen once. This receptor was taken from a man between 18 and 29 years old in good health. Some clones in this sample may be carry-over from other donors' samples. The genes are TRBV7-9 and TRBJ2-7; tentative D call: TRBD2 (5 bases). The sequenced material came from memory CD8+ T cells from PBMCs. Subset of the sample: CD45RO+ cells pooled with CCR7-negative TemRA cells. This chain's CDR3 is CASSLGPGTYEQYF. The DNA of the CDR3 is TGTGCCAGCAGCTTAGGCCCGGGGACCTACGAGCAGTACTTC.